The following is a TCR beta chain sequence with its context. These data come from a study of blood T cell repertoires in COVID-19. Study in general: Samples of COVID-19 (acute and convalescent) were obtained from the United States, Italy and Spain.

Repertoires were generated with immunoSEQ multiplex PCR, while TCRdb's copy carries only in-frame clones and drops some. The sample includes 110,000 or so clones, approximately 84% of them seen just once. CDR1 and CDR2 (germline): SNHLY, FYNNEI. J was trimmed by 4 bases and V by 6 bases; bases with no gene match: 7. There are 14 residues in the CDR3. This sequence originates from a middle-aged woman with acute or convalescent COVID-19. Input material: peripheral blood. This chain joins TRBV2 and TRBJ1-2; 8 bases are a match to TRBD1. In DNA, the CDR3 is TGTGCCAGCAGACCTGGACAGGGTTCCTATGGCTACACCTTC. The encoded protein is CASRPGQGSYGYTF.